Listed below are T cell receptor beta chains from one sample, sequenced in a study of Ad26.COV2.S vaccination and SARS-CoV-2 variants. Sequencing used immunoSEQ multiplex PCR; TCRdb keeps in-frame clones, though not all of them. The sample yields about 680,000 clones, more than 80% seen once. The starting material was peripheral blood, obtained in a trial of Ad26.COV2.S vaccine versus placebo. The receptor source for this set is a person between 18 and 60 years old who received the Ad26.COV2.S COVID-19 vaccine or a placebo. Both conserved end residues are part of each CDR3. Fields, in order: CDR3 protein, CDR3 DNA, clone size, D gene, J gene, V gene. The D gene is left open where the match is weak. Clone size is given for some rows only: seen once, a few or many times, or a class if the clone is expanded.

CASSLRGRELFF,TGTGCCAGCAGTTTAAGGGGGCGGGAGCTGTTTTTT,NA,TRBD1,TRBJ2-2,TRBV27
CASSQVMAQTQYF,TGTGCCAGCAGCCAAGTAATGGCTCAGACCCAGTACTTC,NA,NA,TRBJ2-5,TRBV14
CASSQVRGADTEAFF,TGTGCCAGCAGCCAAGTAAGGGGCGCCGACACTGAAGCTTTCTTT,few,NA,TRBJ1-1,TRBV4-2
CASSRGLVTDTQYF,TGTGCCAGCTCCAGGGGGCTTGTCACAGATACGCAGTATTTT,NA,TRBD1,TRBJ2-3,TRBV19
CASSYAGTGVSYEQYF,TGTGCCAGCAGTTACGCAGGGACAGGGGTATCGTACGAGCAGTACTTC,once,TRBD1,TRBJ2-7,TRBV6-5
CASSQVSGTTGELFF,TGTGCCAGCAGCCAAGTTAGCGGAACAACCGGGGAGCTGTTTTTT,NA,NA,TRBJ2-2,TRBV3-1/TRBV3-2
CASSPEGYGYTF,TGTGCCAGCTCACCGGAGGGATATGGCTACACCTTC,NA,NA,TRBJ1-2,TRBV18
CASTQRGARDTQYF,TGTGCCAGCACCCAAAGGGGGGCACGAGATACGCAGTATTTT,NA,NA,TRBJ2-3,TRBV5-4
CASSDRGAYGYTF,TGTGCCAGCAGTGATCGGGGGGCCTATGGCTACACCTTC,NA,NA,TRBJ1-2,TRBV25-1
CASSLSRVNEQYF,TGTGCCAGCAGTTTAAGCAGGGTGAATGAGCAGTACTTC,NA,NA,TRBJ2-7,TRBV12-3/TRBV12-4
CASTRGPASGNTIYF,TGTGCCAGCACCCGGGGACCAGCGTCTGGAAACACCATATATTTT,once,NA,TRBJ1-3,TRBV6-5
CASSLSGGQETQYF,TGTGCCAGCAGCCTTTCCGGGGGGCAAGAGACCCAGTACTTC,NA,TRBD2,TRBJ2-5,TRBV7-3
CASSPGQGLNQPQHF,TGCGCCAGCAGCCCCGGACAGGGGTTAAATCAGCCCCAGCATTTT,few,TRBD1,TRBJ1-5,TRBV5-1
CASSPRLSSYEQYF,TGTGCCAGCAGCCCAAGACTGAGCTCCTACGAGCAGTACTTC,NA,NA,TRBJ2-7,TRBV9
CASSLGQDYEQYF,TGTGCCAGCAGCTTAGGACAGGACTACGAGCAGTACTTC,NA,NA,TRBJ2-7,TRBV7-9
CASLAYGTVGPDTQYF,TGTGCCAGCCTAGCTTATGGGACGGTGGGACCAGATACGCAGTATTTT,NA,NA,TRBJ2-3,TRBV5-4
CASSYGTGLTDTQYF,TGTGCCAGCAGTTACGGGACAGGGCTGACAGATACGCAGTATTTT,NA,TRBD1,TRBJ2-3,TRBV6-2/TRBV6-3
CASSPPGGLLNTEAFF,TGTGCCAGCTCACCCCCGGGAGGGCTGCTGAACACTGAAGCTTTCTTT,NA,NA,TRBJ1-1,TRBV18
CASSLGQGAQETQYF,TGTGCCAGCAGCTTAGGACAGGGGGCCCAAGAGACCCAGTACTTC,NA,TRBD1,TRBJ2-5,TRBV13
CATDSQSLYGYTF,TGTGCCACCGACAGCCAATCCCTCTATGGCTACACCTTC,NA,NA,TRBJ1-2,TRBV6-6
CAWSALGYNEQFF,TGTGCCTGGAGCGCACTAGGCTACAATGAGCAGTTCTTC,NA,NA,TRBJ2-1,TRBV30
CASSPLQGGGNTIYF,TGTGCCAGCAGCCCGCTACAGGGGGGCGGAAACACCATATATTTT,NA,TRBD1,TRBJ1-3,TRBV7-8
CASHLVPVMNTEAFF,TGCGCCAGCCATCTAGTACCCGTTATGAACACTGAAGCTTTCTTT,NA,NA,TRBJ1-1,TRBV10-1
CAWNNGPRYEQYF,TGTGCCTGGAACAACGGACCCCGCTACGAGCAGTACTTC,NA,NA,TRBJ2-7,TRBV30
CAWKPTGGLRNTIYF,TGTGCCTGGAAGCCTACAGGAGGCCTTCGGAACACCATATATTTT,once,NA,TRBJ1-3,TRBV30
CATSRDTGYQETQYF,TGTGCCACCAGCAGAGATACAGGGTACCAAGAGACCCAGTACTTC,NA,NA,TRBJ2-5,TRBV15
CAWSAGLNYGYTF,TGTGCCTGGAGTGCGGGCCTTAACTATGGCTACACCTTC,NA,NA,TRBJ1-2,TRBV30
CASSLSGMYDEQFF,TGCGCCAGCAGCTTGAGCGGGATGTACGATGAGCAGTTCTTC,NA,TRBD2,TRBJ2-1,TRBV5-1
CASSHLTGELFF,TGTGCCAGCAGCCATCTCACCGGGGAGCTGTTTTTT,NA,NA,TRBJ2-2,TRBV5-8
CASSQGSGGVWEQFF,TGTGCCAGCAGCCAAGGTAGCGGGGGTGTTTGGGAGCAGTTCTTC,NA,TRBD2,TRBJ2-1,TRBV3-1/TRBV3-2
CASSANRYPGNTIYF,TGTGCCAGCAGCGCGAACAGGTATCCTGGAAACACCATATATTTT,once,NA,TRBJ1-3,TRBV9
CASSSGLAAYNEQFF,TGTGCCAGCAGCTCGGGACTAGCAGCGTACAATGAGCAGTTCTTC,NA,TRBD2,TRBJ2-1,TRBV13
CASRGTGNTEAFF,TGCGCCAGCAGAGGGACAGGGAACACTGAAGCTTTCTTT,few,TRBD1,TRBJ1-1,TRBV10-1
CASSFGTLGEALHF,TGTGCCAGCAGTTTCGGGACACTGGGAGAGGCCCTCCACTTT,NA,NA,TRBJ1-6,TRBV7-9
CASSFWDSGRAHGYTF,TGTGCCAGCAGTTTTTGGGACTCGGGGAGGGCGCATGGCTACACCTTC,NA,NA,TRBJ1-2,TRBV27
CASSQDLGIASRGDGETQYF,TGTGCCAGCAGCCAAGATTTGGGAATCGCCAGCAGGGGTGACGGGGAGACCCAGTACTTC,once,NA,TRBJ2-5,TRBV4-2
CASSDVVSGGAPYEQYF,TGTGCCAGCAGTGACGTGGTGAGCGGGGGGGCTCCCTACGAGCAGTACTTC,NA,TRBD2,TRBJ2-7,TRBV2
CASSFDSYNQPQHF,TGTGCCAGCAGCTTCGACAGTTACAATCAGCCCCAGCATTTT,NA,NA,TRBJ1-5,TRBV7-9
CASSGGTGIGSPLHF,TGCGCCAGCAGCGGCGGGACGGGCATAGGTTCACCCCTCCACTTT,NA,NA,TRBJ1-6,TRBV5-1
CASNKMAGVHNEQFF,TGTGCCAGCAACAAGATGGCGGGAGTCCACAATGAGCAGTTCTTC,NA,TRBD2,TRBJ2-1,TRBV27
CASSEAPGTGYEQYF,TGTGCCAGCAGTGAAGCGCCTGGGACAGGCTACGAGCAGTACTTC,few,TRBD1,TRBJ2-7,TRBV6-1
CASSFGQGSGYTF,TGTGCCAGCAGCTTTGGACAGGGGAGCGGCTACACCTTC,NA,TRBD1,TRBJ1-2,TRBV6-5
CASSLETGGFSPLHF,TGTGCCAGCAGCTTAGAGACAGGGGGCTTCTCACCCCTCCACTTT,NA,TRBD1,TRBJ1-6,TRBV7-2
CASSPGRGGTEAFF,TGTGCCAGCAGCCCAGGGCGGGGAGGCACTGAAGCTTTCTTT,NA,NA,TRBJ1-1,TRBV7-2
CASSPLAGVTDTQYF,TGTGCCAGCAGCCCCCTAGCGGGGGTCACAGATACGCAGTATTTT,NA,TRBD2,TRBJ2-3,TRBV7-3
CASSPGQLEQYF,TGTGCCAGCTCACCAGGGCAGCTCGAGCAGTACTTC,few,NA,TRBJ2-7,TRBV18